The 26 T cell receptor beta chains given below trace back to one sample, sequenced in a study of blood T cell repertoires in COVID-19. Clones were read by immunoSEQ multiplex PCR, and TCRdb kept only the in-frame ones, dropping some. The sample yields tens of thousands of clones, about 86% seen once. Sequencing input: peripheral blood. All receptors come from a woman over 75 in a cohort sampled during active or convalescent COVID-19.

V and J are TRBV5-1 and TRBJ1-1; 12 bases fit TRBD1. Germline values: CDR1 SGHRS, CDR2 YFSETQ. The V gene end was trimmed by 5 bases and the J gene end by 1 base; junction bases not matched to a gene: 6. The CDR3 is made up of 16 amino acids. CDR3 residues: CASRAGTGGWNTEAFF. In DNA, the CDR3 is TGCGCCAGCAGGGCCGGGACAGGGGGCTGGAACACTGAAGCTTTCTTT.

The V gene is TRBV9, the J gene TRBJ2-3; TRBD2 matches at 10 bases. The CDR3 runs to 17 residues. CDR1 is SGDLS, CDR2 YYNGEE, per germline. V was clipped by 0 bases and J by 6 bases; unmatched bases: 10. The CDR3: CASSVGAAGGRGDTQYF. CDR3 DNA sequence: TGTGCCAGCAGCGTAGGGGCAGCGGGAGGGCGCGGGGATACGCAGTATTTT.

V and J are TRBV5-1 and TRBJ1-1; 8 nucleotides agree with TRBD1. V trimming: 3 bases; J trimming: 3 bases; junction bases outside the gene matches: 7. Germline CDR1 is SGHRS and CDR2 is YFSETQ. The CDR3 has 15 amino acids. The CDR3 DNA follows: TGCGCCAGCAGCTACACGACAGGGGTGGACACTGAAGCTTTCTTT. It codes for CASSYTTGVDTEAFF.

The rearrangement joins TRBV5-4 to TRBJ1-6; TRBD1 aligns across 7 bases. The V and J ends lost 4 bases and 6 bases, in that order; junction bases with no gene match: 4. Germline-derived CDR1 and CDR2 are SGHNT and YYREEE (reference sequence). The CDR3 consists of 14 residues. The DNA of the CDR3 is TGTGCCAGCAGCCCGGGACAGCCTAATTCACCCCTCCACTTT. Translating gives CASSPGQPNSPLHF.

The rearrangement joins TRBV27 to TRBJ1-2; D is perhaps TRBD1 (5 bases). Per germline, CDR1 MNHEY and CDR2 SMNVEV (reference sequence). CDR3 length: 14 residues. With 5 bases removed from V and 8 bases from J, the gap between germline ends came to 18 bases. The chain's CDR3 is CASSRWTPVSGYTF. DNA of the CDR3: TGTGCCAGCAGTCGATGGACACCGGTTAGCGGCTACACCTTC.

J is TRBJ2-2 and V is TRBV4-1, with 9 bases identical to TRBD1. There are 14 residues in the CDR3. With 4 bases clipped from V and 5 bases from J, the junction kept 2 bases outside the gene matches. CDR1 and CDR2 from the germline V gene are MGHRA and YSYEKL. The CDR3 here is CASSRDRATGELFF. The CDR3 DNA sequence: TGCGCCAGCAGCCGGGACAGGGCGACCGGGGAGCTGTTTTTT.

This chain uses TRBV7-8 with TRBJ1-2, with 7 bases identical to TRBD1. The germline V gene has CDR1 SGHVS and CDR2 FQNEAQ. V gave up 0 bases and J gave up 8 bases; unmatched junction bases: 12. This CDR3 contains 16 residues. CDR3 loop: CASSLASTGSSRGYTF. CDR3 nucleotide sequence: TGTGCCAGCAGCTTAGCTTCGACAGGGAGCTCTCGGGGCTACACCTTC. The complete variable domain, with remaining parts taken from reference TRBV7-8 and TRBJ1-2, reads GAGVSQSPRYKVAKRGQDVALRCDPISGHVSLFWYQQALGQGPEFLTYFQNEAQLDKSGLPSDRFFAERPEGSVSTLKIQRTQQEDSAVYLCASSLASTGSSRGYTFGSGTRLTVV.

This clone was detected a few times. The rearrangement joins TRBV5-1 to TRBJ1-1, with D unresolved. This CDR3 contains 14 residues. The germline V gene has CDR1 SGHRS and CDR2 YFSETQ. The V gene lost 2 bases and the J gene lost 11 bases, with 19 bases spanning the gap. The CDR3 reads CASSFSMGLGPAFF. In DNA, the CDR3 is TGCGCCAGCAGCTTCTCAATGGGTCTGGGCCCGGCTTTCTTT.

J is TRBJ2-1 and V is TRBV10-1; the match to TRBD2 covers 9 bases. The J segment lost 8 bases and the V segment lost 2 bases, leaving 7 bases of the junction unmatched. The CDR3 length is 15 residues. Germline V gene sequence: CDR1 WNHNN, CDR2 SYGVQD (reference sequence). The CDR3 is CASSELAGTVYEQFF. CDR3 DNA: TGCGCCAGCAGTGAGCTAGCGGGAACGGTCTATGAGCAGTTCTTC.

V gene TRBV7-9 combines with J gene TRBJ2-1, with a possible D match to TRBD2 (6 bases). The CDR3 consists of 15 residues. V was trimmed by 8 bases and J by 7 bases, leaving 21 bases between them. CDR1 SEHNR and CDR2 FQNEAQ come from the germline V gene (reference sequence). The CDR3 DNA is TGTGCCAGCTCCCCCCGGGGGACGGGTAATAATGAGCAGTTCTTC. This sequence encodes CASSPRGTGNNEQFF.

This CDR3 is CASSEYRYGYTF. In DNA form, the CDR3 reads TGTGCCAGCAGTGAATATCGTTATGGCTACACCTTC. V is TRBV25-1 and J is TRBJ1-2; no firm D call. Trimming left V 0 bases short and J 5 bases short, with 4 bases between. This CDR3 comprises 12 residues. Germline V gene lookup returns CDR1 MGHDK and CDR2 SYGVNS.

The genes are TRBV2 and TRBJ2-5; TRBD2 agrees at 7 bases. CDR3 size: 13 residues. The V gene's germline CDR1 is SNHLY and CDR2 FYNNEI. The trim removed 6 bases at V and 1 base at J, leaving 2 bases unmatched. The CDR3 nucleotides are TGTGCCAGCAGGGGGGGGTCCCAAGAGACCCAGTACTTC. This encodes CASRGGSQETQYF.

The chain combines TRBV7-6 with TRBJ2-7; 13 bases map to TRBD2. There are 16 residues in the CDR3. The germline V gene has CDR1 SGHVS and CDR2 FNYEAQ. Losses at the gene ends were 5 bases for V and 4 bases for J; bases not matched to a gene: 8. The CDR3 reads CASSPSRTSGRYEQYF. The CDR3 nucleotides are TGTGCCAGCAGCCCCTCCCGGACTAGCGGGAGATACGAGCAGTACTTC.

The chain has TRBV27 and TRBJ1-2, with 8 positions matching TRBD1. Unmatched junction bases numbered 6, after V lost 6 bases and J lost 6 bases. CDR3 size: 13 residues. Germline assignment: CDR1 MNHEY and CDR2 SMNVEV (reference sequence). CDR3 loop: CASRQGVPDGYTF. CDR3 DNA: TGTGCCAGCAGACAGGGGGTTCCCGATGGCTACACCTTC.

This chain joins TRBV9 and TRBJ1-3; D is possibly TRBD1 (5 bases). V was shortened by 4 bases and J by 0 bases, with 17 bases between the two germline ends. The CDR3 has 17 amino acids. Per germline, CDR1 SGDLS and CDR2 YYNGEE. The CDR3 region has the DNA TGTGCCAGCAGCCCCCGCGGCAGGGCGCTCTCTGGAAACACCATATATTTT. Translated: CASSPRGRALSGNTIYF.

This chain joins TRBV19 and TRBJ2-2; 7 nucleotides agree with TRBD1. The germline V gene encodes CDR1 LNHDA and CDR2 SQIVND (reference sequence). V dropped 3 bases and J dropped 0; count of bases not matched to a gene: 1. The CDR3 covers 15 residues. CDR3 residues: CASSMTGTNTGELFF. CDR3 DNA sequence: TGTGCCAGTAGTATGACAGGGACGAACACCGGGGAGCTGTTTTTT.

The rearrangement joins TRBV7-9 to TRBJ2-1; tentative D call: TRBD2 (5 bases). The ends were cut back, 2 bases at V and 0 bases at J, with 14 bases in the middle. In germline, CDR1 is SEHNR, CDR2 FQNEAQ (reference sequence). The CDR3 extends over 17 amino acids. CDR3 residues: CASSLRWTGSSYNEQFF. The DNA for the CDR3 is TGTGCCAGCAGCTTAAGGTGGACGGGAAGCTCCTACAATGAGCAGTTCTTC.

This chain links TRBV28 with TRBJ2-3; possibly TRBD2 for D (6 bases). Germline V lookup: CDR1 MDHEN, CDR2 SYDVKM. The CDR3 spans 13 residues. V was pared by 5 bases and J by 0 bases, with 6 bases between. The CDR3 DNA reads TGTGCCAGCAGTAGCGGGAGCACAGATACGCAGTATTTT. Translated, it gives CASSSGSTDTQYF.

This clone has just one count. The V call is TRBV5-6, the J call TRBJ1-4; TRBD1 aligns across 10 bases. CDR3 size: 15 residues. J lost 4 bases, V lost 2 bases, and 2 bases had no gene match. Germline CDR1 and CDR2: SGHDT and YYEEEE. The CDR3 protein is CASSFGTGVNEKLFF. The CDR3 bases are TGTGCCAGCAGCTTCGGGACAGGGGTTAATGAAAAACTGTTTTTT.

The DNA of the CDR3 is TGTGCCAGCAGCCACAGCGGTCGAGAGAGCTCCTACAATGAGCAGTTCTTC. Residues: CASSHSGRESSYNEQFF. This rearrangement joins TRBV3-1 (or the pseudogene TRBV3-2) to TRBJ2-1, with a weak D call TRBD2 (5 bases). The length of the CDR3 is 17 residues. Germline V gives CDR1 LGHDT, CDR2 YNNKEL (reference sequence). V lost 3 bases, J lost 0 bases, and 15 bases lay in between.

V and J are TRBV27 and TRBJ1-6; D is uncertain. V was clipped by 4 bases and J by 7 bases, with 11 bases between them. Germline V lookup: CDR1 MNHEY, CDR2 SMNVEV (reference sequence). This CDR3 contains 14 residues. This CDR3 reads CASSSRRENSPLHF. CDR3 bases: TGTGCCAGCAGTTCTCGGCGGGAAAATTCACCCCTCCACTTT.

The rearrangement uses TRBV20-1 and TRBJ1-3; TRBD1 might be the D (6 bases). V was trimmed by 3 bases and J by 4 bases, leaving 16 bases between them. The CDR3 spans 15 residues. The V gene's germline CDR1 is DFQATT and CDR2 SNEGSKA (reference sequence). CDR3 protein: CSASKGEGIGNTIYF. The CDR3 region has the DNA TGCAGTGCTAGTAAGGGGGAGGGAATAGGAAACACCATATATTTT.

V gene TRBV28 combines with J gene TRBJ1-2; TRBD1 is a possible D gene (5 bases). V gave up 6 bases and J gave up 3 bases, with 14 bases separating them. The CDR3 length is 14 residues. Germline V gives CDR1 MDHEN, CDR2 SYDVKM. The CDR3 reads CASRVSGGDYGYTF. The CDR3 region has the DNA TGTGCCAGCAGAGTGTCCGGGGGAGACTATGGCTACACCTTC.

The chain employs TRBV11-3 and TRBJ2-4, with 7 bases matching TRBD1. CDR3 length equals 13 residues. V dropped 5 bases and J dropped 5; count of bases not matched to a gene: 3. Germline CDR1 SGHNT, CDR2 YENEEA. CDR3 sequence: CASSMGTENIQYF. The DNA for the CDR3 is TGTGCCAGCAGCATGGGGACAGAAAACATTCAGTACTTC.

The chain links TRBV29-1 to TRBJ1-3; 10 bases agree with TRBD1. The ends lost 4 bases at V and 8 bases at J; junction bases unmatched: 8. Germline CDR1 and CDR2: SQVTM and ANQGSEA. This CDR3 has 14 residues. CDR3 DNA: TGCAGCGTTGCCCCCGGACAGGGGGGAGACACCATATATTTT. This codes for CSVAPGQGGDTIYF.

DNA for the CDR3: TGCAGTGCTTCACAGGGAGCTGAGCAGTTCTTC. As protein: CSASQGAEQFF. This chain links TRBV20-1 with TRBJ2-1; D might be TRBD1 (6 bases). Germline V gene sequence: CDR1 DFQATT, CDR2 SNEGSKA (reference sequence). The ends were cut back, 5 bases at V and 9 bases at J, with 11 bases in the middle. The CDR3 runs to 11 residues.